Presented here are 14 T cell receptor beta chains from one specimen sequenced in a study of CD8 T cells in Susac syndrome. An input of about 0.5 to 1 ug of RNA was subjected to reverse transcription using random hexamers. From the immunoSEQ multiplex PCR reads, TCRdb called clonotypes with MiXCR, one entry per CDR3 protein. This repertoire shows 160,000 or so distinct CDR3 sequences, roughly 95% found once; its top ten account for 0.14% to 0.15%. Sequencing was done on a sample of CD8+ T cells from PBMCs. Receptors were obtained from a human donor with multiple sclerosis.

The chain carries TRBV29-1 and TRBJ1-1; D might be TRBD1 (5 bases). Germline lookup yields CDR1 SQVTM and CDR2 ANQGSEA. This CDR3 spans 12 amino acids. Trimming cost V 6 bases and J 3 bases, with 11 bases left between them. Written as DNA, the CDR3 is TGCAGCGTAGCCGGGGCCCACACTGAAGCTTTCTTT. Its translation is CSVAGAHTEAFF.

The chain has TRBV3-1 and TRBJ2-1; D uncertain. From germline, CDR1 is LGHDT and CDR2 YNNKEL (reference sequence). The CDR3 is made up of 17 amino acids. The ends were cut back, 0 bases at V and 1 base at J, with 13 bases in the middle. The CDR3 bases are TGTGCCAGCAGCCAAGAAGGGTTCAGGTTTTCCTACAATGAGCAGTTCTTC. This translates into CASSQEGFRFSYNEQFF.

The chain couples TRBV6-5 to TRBJ2-3; 7 bases map to TRBD1. Looked up from germline, CDR1 is MNHEY and CDR2 is SVGAGI. V lost 2 bases, J lost 3 bases, and 2 bases stayed unmatched. CDR3 length: 14 residues. CDR3 sequence (DNA): TGTGCCAGCAGTTACAGCAGGGGGACAGATACGCAGTATTTT. Translation: CASSYSRGTDTQYF.

V gene TRBV20-1 combines with J gene TRBJ2-7; 8 bases map to TRBD2. CDR1 and CDR2 (germline): DFQATT, SNEGSKA (reference sequence). V gave up 1 base and J gave up 3 bases; unmatched junction bases: 5. The CDR3 loop spans 14 amino acids. In nucleotides, the CDR3 is TGCAGTGCTAGAGTCTCGCGGGGGGACTACGAGCAGTACTTC. Protein product: CSARVSRGDYEQYF.

The chain has TRBV28 and TRBJ2-7; possible D gene TRBD1, 5 bases. The CDR3 is made up of 13 amino acids. With 3 bases removed from V and 6 bases from J, the gap between germline ends came to 12 bases. Germline CDR1 reads MDHEN; CDR2 reads SYDVKM. The CDR3 nucleotides are TGTGCCAGCAGTTTCGGCAGGGTGGGCGAGCAGTACGTC. Its translation is CASSFGRVGEQYV.

This rearrangement joins TRBV5-6 to TRBJ2-5, with 11 bases fitting TRBD1. The V segment lost 2 bases and the J segment 4 bases; nucleotides outside the gene matches: 13. The germline CDR1 and CDR2 sequences are SGHDT and YYEEEE. This CDR3 region has 18 residues. The CDR3 DNA sequence: TGTGCCAGCAGCTTTTTTGCGGCCGGGACAGGGGGAGCAGAGACCCAGTACTTC. This sequence encodes CASSFFAAGTGGAETQYF.

The chain couples TRBV29-1 to TRBJ2-5; D ambiguous. V lost 6 bases and J 0 bases, leaving 11 bases between the germline ends. The CDR3 loop spans 13 amino acids. The germline V gene has CDR1 SQVTM and CDR2 ANQGSEA. CDR3 sequence reads: CSVAGPDQETQYF. Here the CDR3 DNA reads TGCAGCGTAGCTGGACCGGACCAAGAGACCCAGTACTTC.

The V gene is TRBV29-1, the J gene TRBJ1-2, with unresolved D. CDR1 SQVTM and CDR2 ANQGSEA come from the germline V gene. Trimming took off 4 bases at V and 6 bases at J, with 12 bases between the two ends. The CDR3 length is 12 residues. CDR3: CSVVSGGHGYTF. The CDR3 coding sequence is TGCAGCGTTGTGTCTGGAGGTCATGGCTACACCTTC. The whole variable domain, remainder taken from reference TRBV29-1 and TRBJ1-2, is SAVISQKPSRDICQRGTSLTIQCQVDSQVTMMFWYRQQPGQSLTLIATANQGSEATYESGFVIDKFPISRPNLTFSTLTVSNMSPEDSSIYLCSVVSGGHGYTFGSGTRLTVV.

This chain connects TRBV6-6 to TRBJ1-4; unclear D gene. The CDR3 is 15 residues long. Deletions cut 4 bases from V and 0 bases from J, with 9 bases between. CDR1 is MNHNY, CDR2 SVGAGI, per germline (reference sequence). The DNA of the CDR3 is TGTGCCAGCAGTTCAGACCGTACAACTAATGAAAAACTGTTTTTT. It is translated as CASSSDRTTNEKLFF.

The chain couples TRBV5-8 to TRBJ2-5, with unresolved D. Germline CDR1 reads SGHTS; CDR2 reads YDEGEE. V was cut by 4 bases and J by 13 bases, with 5 bases left in between. The CDR3 totals 8 residues. CDR3 protein: CASSSTYF. CDR3 in DNA: TGTGCCAGCAGCAGTACGTACTTC. The variable domain in full, with the rest retrieved from reference TRBV5-8 and TRBJ2-5, is EAGVTQSPTHLIKTRGQQATLRCSPISGHTSVYWYQQALGLGLQFLLWYDEGEERNRGNFPPRFSGRQFPNYSSELNVNALELEDSALYLCASSSTYFGPGTRLLVL.

The chain links TRBV7-9 to TRBJ2-7, with 8 bases that match TRBD2. Unmatched junction bases numbered 5, after V lost 5 bases and J lost 5 bases. CDR3 size: 13 residues. CDR1 SEHNR and CDR2 FQNEAQ come from the germline V gene (reference sequence). CDR3 sequence (DNA): TGTGCCAGCAGCCCGGGAGGGGGGCACGAGCAGTACTTC. Protein product: CASSPGGGHEQYF.

CDR3 protein: CSVVYGDRVYEQYF. DNA of the CDR3: TGCAGCGTCGTCTACGGGGACAGGGTCTACGAGCAGTACTTC. This rearrangement joins TRBV29-1 to TRBJ2-7; TRBD1 matches at 9 bases. This CDR3 comprises 14 residues. Germline-derived CDR1 and CDR2 are SQVTM and ANQGSEA. After removal of 6 bases from V and 3 bases from J, the junction contained 9 bases not matched to a gene.

The V and J genes are TRBV2 and TRBJ2-5; possibly TRBD1 for D (5 bases). This CDR3 contains 13 residues. V lost 7 bases to trimming and J lost 2 bases, with 11 bases between them. Germline V CDR1 and CDR2: SNHLY, FYNNEI. Here the CDR3 reads CASTRVGQETQYF. Written as DNA, the CDR3 is TGTGCCAGCACCAGGGTTGGGCAAGAGACCCAGTACTTC.

This clonotype was detected only a few times. The rearrangement uses TRBV30 and TRBJ1-5; perhaps TRBD1 as D (5 bases). CDR1 and CDR2 (germline): GTSNPN, SVGIG (reference sequence). V was cut by 0 bases and J by 6 bases, with 9 bases left in between. CDR3 length equals 13 residues. The CDR3 nucleotides read TGTGCCTGGAGTGTACGTGGGGCTCAGCCCCAGCATTTT. It codes for CAWSVRGAQPQHF.